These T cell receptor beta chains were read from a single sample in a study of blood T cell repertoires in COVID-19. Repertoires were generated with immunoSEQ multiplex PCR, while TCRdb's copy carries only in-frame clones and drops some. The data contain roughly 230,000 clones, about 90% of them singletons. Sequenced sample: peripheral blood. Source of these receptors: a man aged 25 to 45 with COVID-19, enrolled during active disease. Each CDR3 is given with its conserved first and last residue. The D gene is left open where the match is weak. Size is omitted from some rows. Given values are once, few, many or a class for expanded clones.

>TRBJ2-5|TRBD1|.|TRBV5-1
CASSQGQGQETQYF
TGCGCCAGCAGCCAGGGACAGGGCCAAGAGACCCAGTACTTC
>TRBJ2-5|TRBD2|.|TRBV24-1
CATSSGLAGGGQETQYF
TGTGCCACCAGCTCGGGACTAGCGGGGGGCGGGCAAGAGACCCAGTACTTC
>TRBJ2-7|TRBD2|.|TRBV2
CASGTTLAGFTYEQYF
TGTGCCAGCGGAACCACCCTAGCGGGGTTCACCTACGAGCAGTACTTC
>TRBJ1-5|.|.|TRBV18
CASSPIWAEDQPQHF
TGTGCCAGCTCACCAATTTGGGCGGAGGATCAGCCCCAGCATTTT
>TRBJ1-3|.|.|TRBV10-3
CAISLTLAGNTIYF
TGTGCCATCTCCTTGACACTGGCTGGAAACACCATATATTTT
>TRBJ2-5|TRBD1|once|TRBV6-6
CASSRDRETQYF
TGTGCCAGTTCACGGGACAGAGAGACCCAGTACTTC
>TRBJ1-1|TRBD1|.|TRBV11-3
CASSDTGGTEAFF
TGTGCCAGCAGTGATACAGGGGGCACTGAAGCTTTCTTT
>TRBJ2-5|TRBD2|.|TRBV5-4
CASSRRTGGGGETQYF
TGTGCCAGCAGCCGGAGGACCGGAGGCGGGGGAGAGACCCAGTACTTC
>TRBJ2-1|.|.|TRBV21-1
CASSAPTGALYNEQFF
TGTGCCAGCAGCGCTCCGACAGGGGCCCTCTACAATGAGCAGTTCTTC
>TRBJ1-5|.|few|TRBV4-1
CASSQVGDQPQHF
TGCGCCAGCAGCCAAGTAGGGGATCAGCCCCAGCATTTT
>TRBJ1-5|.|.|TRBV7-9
CASSLRGSNQPQHF
TGTGCCAGCAGCTTACGGGGGAGCAATCAGCCCCAGCATTTT
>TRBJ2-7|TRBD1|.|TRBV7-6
CASSYEQGSLVYEQYF
TGTGCCAGCAGCTACGAACAGGGGTCCCTCGTTTACGAGCAGTACTTC
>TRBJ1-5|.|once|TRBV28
CASSLSGFHQPQHF
TGTGCCAGCAGTTTATCGGGTTTTCATCAGCCCCAGCATTTT
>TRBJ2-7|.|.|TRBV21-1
CASSTPGGSYEQYF
TGTGCCAGCAGCACCCCCGGGGGATCCTACGAGCAGTACTTC
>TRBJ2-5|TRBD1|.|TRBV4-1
CASSQKPSTGGQETQYF
TGCGCCAGCAGCCAAAAACCCTCAACAGGGGGCCAAGAGACCCAGTACTTC
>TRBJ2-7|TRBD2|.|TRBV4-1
CASSQEPDRGDEQYF
TGCGCCAGCAGCCAAGAACCAGATCGGGGGGACGAGCAGTACTTC
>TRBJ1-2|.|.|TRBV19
CASSIDGVGANYGYTF
TGTGCCAGTAGTATAGATGGCGTGGGCGCTAACTATGGCTACACCTTC
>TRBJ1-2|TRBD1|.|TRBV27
CASSFRQGIVGRVGDGYTF
TGTGCCAGCAGTTTTCGACAGGGAATCGTCGGCCGAGTTGGGGATGGCTACACCTTC
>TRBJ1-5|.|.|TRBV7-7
CASSLQGHSNQPQHF
TGTGCCAGCAGCTTACAGGGCCATAGCAATCAGCCCCAGCATTTT
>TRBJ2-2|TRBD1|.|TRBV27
CASSPIGQGGELFF
TGTGCCAGCAGTCCTATCGGACAGGGCGGGGAGCTGTTTTTT
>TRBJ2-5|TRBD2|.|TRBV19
CASSSGGAMETQYF
TGTGCCAGTAGTAGCGGGGGGGCCATGGAGACCCAGTACTTC
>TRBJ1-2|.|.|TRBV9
CASSVGEVGGYTF
TGTGCCAGCAGCGTAGGGGAGGTGGGAGGCTACACCTTC
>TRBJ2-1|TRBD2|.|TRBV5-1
CASSFQSGGANEQFF
TGCGCCAGCAGCTTTCAAAGCGGGGGGGCCAATGAGCAGTTCTTC
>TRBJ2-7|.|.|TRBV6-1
CASSEVQAEEQYF
TGTGCCAGCAGTGAAGTCCAGGCTGAAGAGCAGTACTTC
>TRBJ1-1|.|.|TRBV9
CASEPTGLNTEAFF
TGTGCCAGCGAACCGACAGGACTGAACACTGAAGCTTTCTTT
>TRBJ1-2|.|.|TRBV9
CASSEQGTYGYTF
TGTGCCAGCAGCGAACAGGGAACCTATGGCTACACCTTC
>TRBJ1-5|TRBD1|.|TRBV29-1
CSVAGDSNSNQPQHF
TGCAGCGTTGCTGGGGACAGCAATAGCAATCAGCCCCAGCATTTT
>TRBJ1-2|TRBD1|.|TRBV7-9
CASSLTGTGPNYGYTF
TGTGCCAGCAGCCTCACCGGGACAGGGCCTAACTATGGCTACACCTTC
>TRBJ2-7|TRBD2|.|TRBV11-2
CASSVGLALSYEQYF
TGTGCCAGCAGCGTGGGACTAGCGTTGTCCTACGAGCAGTACTTC
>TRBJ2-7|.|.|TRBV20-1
CSARDVYEQYF
TGCAGTGCTAGAGACGTTTACGAGCAGTACTTC
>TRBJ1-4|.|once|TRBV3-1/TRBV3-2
CASSRGTTNEKLFF
TGTGCCAGCAGCCGAGGAACAACTAATGAAAAACTGTTTTTT
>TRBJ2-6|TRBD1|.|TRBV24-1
CATSVQGGVSSGANVLTF
TGTGCCACCAGTGTACAGGGGGGCGTTTCTTCTGGGGCCAACGTCCTGACTTTC
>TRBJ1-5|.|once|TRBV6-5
CASSYMLGEGQPQHF
TGTGCCAGCAGTTACATGCTGGGGGAGGGTCAGCCCCAGCATTTT
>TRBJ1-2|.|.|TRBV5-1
CASSLASEGTAGYTF
TGCGCCAGCAGCTTGGCCAGCGAGGGTACGGCGGGCTACACCTTC
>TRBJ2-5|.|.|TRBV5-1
CASRVKGDGTQYF
TGCGCCAGCAGGGTCAAGGGGGACGGGACCCAGTACTTC
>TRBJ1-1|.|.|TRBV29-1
CSGGQFRAEAFF
TGCAGCGGAGGACAGTTTAGGGCTGAAGCTTTCTTT
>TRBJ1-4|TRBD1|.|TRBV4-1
CASSQDRTGQGREKLFF
TGCGCCAGCAGCCAAGATAGGACGGGACAGGGTCGGGAAAAACTGTTTTTT
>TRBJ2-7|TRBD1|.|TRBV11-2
CASSLSGTGLYEQYF
TGTGCCAGCAGCTTATCGGGGACAGGACTATACGAGCAGTACTTC
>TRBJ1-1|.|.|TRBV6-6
CASSYSGGAKTEAFF
TGTGCCAGCAGTTACTCTGGAGGGGCTAAAACTGAAGCTTTCTTT
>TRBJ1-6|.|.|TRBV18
CASSMDSSRYSPLHF
TGTGCCAGCTCAATGGACAGCTCGAGGTACTCACCCCTCCACTTT
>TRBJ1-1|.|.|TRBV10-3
CAISEFDEGAFF
TGTGCCATCAGTGAGTTTGACGAGGGAGCTTTCTTT
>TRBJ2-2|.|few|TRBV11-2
CASSFSSGNTGELFF
TGTGCCAGCAGCTTTTCAAGCGGGAACACCGGGGAGCTGTTTTTT
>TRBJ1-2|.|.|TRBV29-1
CSVEGQNYGYTF
TGCAGCGTTGAGGGACAAAACTATGGCTACACCTTC
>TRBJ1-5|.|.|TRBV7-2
CASSSITGNQPQHF
TGTGCCAGCAGCTCCATCACAGGAAATCAGCCCCAGCATTTT
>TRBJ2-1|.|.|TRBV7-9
CASSLVGTFYNEQFF
TGTGCCAGCAGCTTAGTGGGGACATTCTACAATGAGCAGTTCTTC
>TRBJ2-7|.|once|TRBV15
CATSRNPGSGSNEQYF
TGTGCCACCAGCAGAAACCCGGGTTCGGGGTCGAACGAGCAGTACTTC
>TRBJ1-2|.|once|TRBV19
CASSILEGVTYGYTF
TGTGCCAGTAGTATCCTCGAGGGGGTAACATATGGCTACACCTTC
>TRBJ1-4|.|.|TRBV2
CASTVGGSDEKLFF
TGTGCCAGCACAGTCGGGGGGAGTGATGAAAAACTGTTTTTT
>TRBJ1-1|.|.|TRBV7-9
CASSSDGVNTEAFF
TGTGCCAGCAGTAGCGACGGAGTAAACACTGAAGCTTTCTTT
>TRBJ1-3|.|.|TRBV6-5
CASSYSAKSSGNTIYF
TGTGCCAGCAGTTACTCGGCAAAGTCCTCTGGAAACACCATATATTTT
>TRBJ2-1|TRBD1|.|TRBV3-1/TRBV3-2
CASSQENRGPYNEQFF
TGTGCCAGCAGCCAAGAGAACAGGGGACCCTACAATGAGCAGTTCTTC
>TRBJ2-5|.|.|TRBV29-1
CSLQVRETQYF
TGCAGCCTCCAGGTCCGGGAGACCCAGTACTTC
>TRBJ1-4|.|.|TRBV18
CASSPASAANEKLFF
TGTGCCAGCTCACCAGCGAGCGCGGCTAATGAAAAACTGTTTTTT
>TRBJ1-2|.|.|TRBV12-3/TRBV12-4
CASGQGIYGYTF
TGTGCCAGCGGGCAGGGCATCTATGGCTACACCTTC
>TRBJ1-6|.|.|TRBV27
CASKFHSLNSPLHF
TGTGCCAGCAAGTTCCACAGTCTAAATTCACCCCTCCACTTT
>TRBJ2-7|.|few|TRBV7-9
CASSLGSGIPYEQYF
TGTGCCAGCAGCTTAGGATCCGGGATCCCCTACGAGCAGTACTTC
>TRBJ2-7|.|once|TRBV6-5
CASSYSKTGLSYEQYF
TGTGCCAGCAGTTACTCGAAGACAGGCCTTTCCTACGAGCAGTACTTC
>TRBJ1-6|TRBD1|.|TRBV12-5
CASGPGQGSSPLHF
TGTGCTAGTGGCCCGGGACAGGGAAGTTCACCCCTCCACTTT